The clone carrying this TCR beta chain was recorded many times. Its antigen remains unidentified. The sample belongs to a study of neurological immune-mediated disorders. Trimming took 5 bases from V and 11 from J; bases not matched to a gene: 10. Germline V gives CDR1 SGHDN, CDR2 FVKESK. The CDR3 sequence is 13 residues long. Study-level points and caveats: HTLV-1-associated myelopathy had the most TCR clonal expansion, while multiple sclerosis had the least, a level that fell below healthy controls. The absence of shared CDR3 amino acid sequences among expanded clones across subjects suggests private repertoires in all groups.

The cDNA was produced through 5'RACE with 10-nucleotide random UMIs. Each sequencing run yielded over 170 million TCR-beta sequences from 15-18 subjects. TCRdb used MiXCR to reprocess the 5' RACE reads, holding one entry per CDR3 protein. The table includes about 76,000 distinct CDR3 sequences, over 15% detected once. V is TRBV14 and J is TRBJ2-3; 7 bases fit TRBD1. The receptor was derived from a woman in her thirties or forties in good health. Material: PBMCs. The CDR3, as DNA: TGTGCCAGCAGCTACGTGACGGGACAGCTGCAGTATTTT. This encodes CASSYVTGQLQYF. Using reference TRBV14 and TRBJ2-3 for the parts outside the CDR3, the full variable domain is EAGVTQFPSHSVIEKGQTVTLRCDPISGHDNLYWYRRVMGKEIKFLLHFVKESKQDESGMPNNRFLAERTGGTYSTLKVQPAELEDSGVYFCASSYVTGQLQYFGPGTRLTVL.